This T cell receptor (beta chain) was identified during a study of shared clonotypes between healthy human individuals. Study conclusions and caveats: Naive subsets generally had larger estimated richness than memory subsets.

Each of the donors was a healthy adult who was HIV-negative and had not had a recent acute infection or vaccination. Repertoires were generated with immunoSEQ multiplex PCR, while TCRdb's copy carries only in-frame clones and drops some. The repertoire holds 500,000 to 550,000 clones, with about 96% as singletons. A remark on this clone: Its specificity is not known.

Germline V lookup: CDR1 SGHAT, CDR2 FQDESV (reference sequence). The CDR3 length is 15 residues. J lost 7 bases, V lost 2 bases, and 8 bases had no gene match. Material: naive CD4+ T cells sorted from blood. Subset specified: CD45RA+ positively selected. The sequence was obtained from a woman aged 30 to 39 in good health. The chain uses TRBV11-1 and TRBJ2-1; 7 bases match TRBD2. The CDR3 DNA reads TGTGCCAGCAGCTTATGGGGGACTACTTCTAATGAGCAGTTCTTC. Translating gives CASSLWGTTSNEQFF. Filled out from reference TRBV11-1 and TRBJ2-1, the complete variable domain reads EAEVAQSPRYKITEKSQAVAFWCDPISGHATLYWYRQILGQGPELLVQFQDESVVDDSQLPKDRFSAERLKGVDSTLKIQPAELGDSAMYLCASSLWGTTSNEQFFGPGTRLTVL.